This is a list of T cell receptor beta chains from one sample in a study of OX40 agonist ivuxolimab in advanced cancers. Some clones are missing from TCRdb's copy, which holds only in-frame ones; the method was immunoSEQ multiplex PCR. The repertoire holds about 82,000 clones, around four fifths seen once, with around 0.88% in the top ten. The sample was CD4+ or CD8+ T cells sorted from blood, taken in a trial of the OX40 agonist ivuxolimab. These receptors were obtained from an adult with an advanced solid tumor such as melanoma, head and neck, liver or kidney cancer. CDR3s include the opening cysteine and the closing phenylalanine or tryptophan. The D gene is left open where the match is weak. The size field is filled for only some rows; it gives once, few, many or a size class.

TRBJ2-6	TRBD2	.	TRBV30	TGTGCCTGGAGTGCCGGGACTAGCGGGTCTGGGGCCAACGTCCTGACTTTC	CAWSAGTSGSGANVLTF
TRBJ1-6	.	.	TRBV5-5	TGTGCCAGCAGCCCGGGGGTTGCCGGTTCCTATAATTCACCCCTCCACTTT	CASSPGVAGSYNSPLHF
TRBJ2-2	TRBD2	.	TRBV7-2	TGTGCCAGCAGCCCGCGACTAGCGGGGGTGGGGGAGCTGTTTTTT	CASSPRLAGVGELFF
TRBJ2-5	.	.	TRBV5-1	TGCGCCAGCAGCCCCACGGGGGCTCCAGAGACCCAGTACTTC	CASSPTGAPETQYF
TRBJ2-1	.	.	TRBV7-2	TGTGCCAGCAGCACCCGGGGGGCCCCCTTGGAGTTCTTC	CASSTRGAPLEFF
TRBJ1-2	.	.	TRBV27	TGTGCCAGCAGACCGGATGGCCGCTATGGCTACACCTTC	CASRPDGRYGYTF
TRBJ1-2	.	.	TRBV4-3	TGCGCCAGCAGCCAAGATCGGGCAAGCGGTGGCTACACCTTC	CASSQDRASGGYTF
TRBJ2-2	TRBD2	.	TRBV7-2	TGTGCCAGCAGCTTACGGCGCCTAGCGGGGCCGAACGGCGGGGAGCTGTTTTTT	CASSLRRLAGPNGGELFF
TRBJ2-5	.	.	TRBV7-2	TGTGCCAGCAGCTTAGTAGTAGGGGACCGTCAAGAGACCCAGTACTTC	CASSLVVGDRQETQYF
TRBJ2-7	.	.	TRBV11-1	TGTGCCAGCAGCCCCGGAGGGTGGGCAATATCCTACGAGCAGTACTTC	CASSPGGWAISYEQYF
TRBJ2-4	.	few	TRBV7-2	TGTGCCAGCAGCTTATTAGGGCAGGACAGTTACAAAAACATTCAGTACTTC	CASSLLGQDSYKNIQYF
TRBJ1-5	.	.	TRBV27	TGTGCCAGCAGTTACCTAAGAGGGGGTCAGCCCCAGCATTTT	CASSYLRGGQPQHF
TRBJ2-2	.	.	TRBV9	TGTGCCAGCAGCGCCGGGGGCACCGGGGAGCTGTTTTTT	CASSAGGTGELFF
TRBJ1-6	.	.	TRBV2	TGTGCCAGCAGGGCAGTAAGCTCCTATAATTCACCCCTCCACTTT	CASRAVSSYNSPLHF
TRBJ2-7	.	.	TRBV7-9	TGTGCCAGCAGCTTATACCCAGGGTTCAACGAGCAGTACTTC	CASSLYPGFNEQYF
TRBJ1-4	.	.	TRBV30	TGTGCCTGGAGAGAACAGGGCAGAACCGGAAAACTGTTTTTT	CAWREQGRTGKLFF
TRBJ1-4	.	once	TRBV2	TGTGCCAGCAGTGAAGCTAGGGAAAAACTGTTTTTT	CASSEAREKLFF
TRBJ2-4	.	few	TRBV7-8	TGTGCCAGCAGCGACGACGGGACAGCCAAAAACATTCAGTACTTC	CASSDDGTAKNIQYF
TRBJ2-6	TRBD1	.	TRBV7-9	TGTGCCAGCACCACCGGGACAGGGCGAACGGGGGCCAACGTCCTGACTTTC	CASTTGTGRTGANVLTF
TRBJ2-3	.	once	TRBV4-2	TGTGCCAGCAGCCAAGATCATGTGGCAGATACGCAGTATTTT	CASSQDHVADTQYF
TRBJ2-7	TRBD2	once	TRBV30	TGTGCCTGGACCCTTTCGGGAGGGAATTACGAGCAGTACTTC	CAWTLSGGNYEQYF
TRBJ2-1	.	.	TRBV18	TGTGCCAGCTCACCACCGGCGGTCAATGAGCAGTTCTTC	CASSPPAVNEQFF
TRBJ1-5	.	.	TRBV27	TGTGCCAGCAGTTTAGATGTAGGTCAGCCCCAGCATTTT	CASSLDVGQPQHF
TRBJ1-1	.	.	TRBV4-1	TGCGCCAGCAGCCAAGATAAGGGTAAAGCTTTCTTT	CASSQDKGKAFF
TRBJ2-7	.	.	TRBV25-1	TGTGCCACCAAAAGAGCCTCCGGGAGCGAGCAGTACTTC	CATKRASGSEQYF
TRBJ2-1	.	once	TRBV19	TGTGCCAGTAGTATATTTGAGCAGGGCTCCTACAATGAGCAGTTCTTC	CASSIFEQGSYNEQFF
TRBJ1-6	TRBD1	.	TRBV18	TGTGCCAGCTCACCCGGACAGGGAGAATTATCACCCCTCCACTTT	CASSPGQGELSPLHF
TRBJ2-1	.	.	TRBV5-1	TGCGCCAGCAGCTCCCAGGGGGGCTACGGTGAGCAGTTCTTC	CASSSQGGYGEQFF
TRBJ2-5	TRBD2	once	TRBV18	TGTGCCAGCTCCCGTCGACTAGCGGGGCTCCAAGAGACCCAGTACTTC	CASSRRLAGLQETQYF
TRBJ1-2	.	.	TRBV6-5	TGTGCCACCCAAATGCTGGGGCAGACCTATGGCTACACCTTC	CATQMLGQTYGYTF
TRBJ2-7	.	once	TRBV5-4	TGTGCCAGCAGCCCTGACAGGTCCTACGAGCAGTACTTC	CASSPDRSYEQYF
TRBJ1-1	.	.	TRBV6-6	TGTGCCAGCAACCTGGAGACGAGGGTAGCTTTCTTT	CASNLETRVAFF
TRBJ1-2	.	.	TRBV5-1	TGCGCCAGCAGCTTGACCGCTAACTATGGCTACACCTTC	CASSLTANYGYTF
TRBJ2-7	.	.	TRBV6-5	TGTGCCAGCAGTGCTTTCAGGGTAGGCGCCTACGAGCAGTACTTC	CASSAFRVGAYEQYF
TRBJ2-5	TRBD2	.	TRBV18	TGTGCCAGCTCACCACCGGCGGGGGGGGTGAAGGAGACCCAGTACTTC	CASSPPAGGVKETQYF
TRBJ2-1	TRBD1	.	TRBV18	TGTGCCAGCTCACCAAACAGGGGTTTCTACAATGAGCAGTTCTTC	CASSPNRGFYNEQFF
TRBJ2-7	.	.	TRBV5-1	TGCGCCAGCAGCTTCGCCCCGGACGGCGACTCCTACGAGCAGTACTTC	CASSFAPDGDSYEQYF
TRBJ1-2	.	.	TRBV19	TGTGCCAGTCGACTCTGGGAGGGAGCTAACTATGGCTACACCTTC	CASRLWEGANYGYTF
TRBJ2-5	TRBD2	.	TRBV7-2	TGTGCCAGCAGCTTACCTCTAGCGGGGGGGGTGGAGACCCAGTACTTC	CASSLPLAGGVETQYF
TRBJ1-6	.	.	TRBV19	TGTGCCAGTAGTATAGGGGGATTTAATTCACCCCTCCACTTT	CASSIGGFNSPLHF
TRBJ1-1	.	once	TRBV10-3	TGTGCCATCAGGTCAGGGAGCACCCTGAACACTGAAGCTTTCTTT	CAIRSGSTLNTEAFF
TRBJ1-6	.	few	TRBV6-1	TGTGCCAGCAGTGAAGTGATAGGAAGAAATTCACCCCTCCACTTT	CASSEVIGRNSPLHF
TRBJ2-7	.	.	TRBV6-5	TGTGCCAGCAGTTACTCGCCTCTCGTCCCCTACGAGCAGTACTTC	CASSYSPLVPYEQYF
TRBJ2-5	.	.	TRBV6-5	TGTGCCAGCAGAAGGGGGGGGGAAGAGACCCAGTACTTC	CASRRGGEETQYF
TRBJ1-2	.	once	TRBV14	TGTGCCAGCAGCCAAGGGCAGTCGGGGGGCTACACCTTC	CASSQGQSGGYTF
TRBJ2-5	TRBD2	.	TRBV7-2	TGTGCCAGCAGCCCCGGGACTACACAAGAGACCCAGTACTTC	CASSPGTTQETQYF
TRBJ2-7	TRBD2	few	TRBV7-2	TGTGCCAGCAGCTTAGGAAGCGGGGTCTACGAGCAGTACTTC	CASSLGSGVYEQYF
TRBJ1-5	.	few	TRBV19	TGTGCCAGTAGTGCCGGGAGGGAGCAGCCCCAGCATTTT	CASSAGREQPQHF
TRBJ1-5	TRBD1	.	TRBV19	TGTGCCACGATTCAGGGGGCCGGTCTTAGCAATCAGCCCCAGCATTTT	CATIQGAGLSNQPQHF